Following are 23 T cell receptor beta chains from one sample sequenced in a study of cytomegalovirus exposure and HLA in healthy donors. The PCR employed 60 Vbeta primers together with 13 Jbeta primers. Profiled with immunoSEQ multiplex PCR; TCRdb holds only in-frame clones, not every one. This table has roughly 97,000 clones, roughly 73% appearing once. Sequencing input: PBMCs. These receptor sequences come from a man aged 40-49 years in good health and CMV-seronegative.

This sequence joins TRBV6-1 and TRBJ2-3; D not certain. Germline V gene lookup returns CDR1 MNHNS and CDR2 SASEGT. V was clipped by 5 bases and J by 14 bases, with 5 bases between them. The CDR3 runs 8 residues. CDR3 amino acids: CASSSRYF. In nucleotides, the CDR3 is TGTGCCAGCAGTTCGAGGTATTTT.

The rearrangement joins TRBV7-2 to TRBJ1-5; unclear D gene. This CDR3 has 15 residues. Trimming shortened V by 0 bases and J by 2 bases, and 8 bases separated the two germline ends. Germline CDR1 is SGHTA and CDR2 is FQGNSA. CDR3 region: CASSLAGSGNQPQHF. CDR3 DNA sequence: TGTGCCAGCAGCTTAGCCGGGTCGGGCAATCAGCCCCAGCATTTT. Supplemented by reference TRBV7-2 and TRBJ1-5, the full variable domain reads GAGVSQSPSNKVTEKGKDVELRCDPISGHTALYWYRQSLGQGLEFLIYFQGNSAPDKSGLPSDRFSAERTGGSVSTLTIQRTQQEDSAVYLCASSLAGSGNQPQHFGDGTRLSIL.

This clone was observed at least ten times. Written as DNA, the CDR3 is TGTGCCAGCAGGCACGTTGGGGAGTCCTACGAGCAGTACTTC. Protein sequence: CASRHVGESYEQYF. J is TRBJ2-7 and V is TRBV6-1, with D possibly matching TRBD2 (5 bases). Germline assignment: CDR1 MNHNS and CDR2 SASEGT. CDR3 length: 14 amino acids. Trimming left V 6 bases short and J 1 base short, with 13 bases between.

The J gene is TRBJ2-1, the V gene TRBV5-6, with a possible D match to TRBD1 (7 bases). This CDR3 contains 17 residues. Trimming cost V 4 bases and J 0 bases, with 17 bases left between them. CDR1 is SGHDT, CDR2 YYEEEE, per germline. The CDR3 DNA sequence: TGTGCCAGCAGCATTCGGGCAGGGGGGAGCTCCTACAATGAGCAGTTCTTC. The encoded protein is CASSIRAGGSSYNEQFF.

The genes are TRBV28 and TRBJ2-1; TRBD1 aligns across 7 bases. From germline, CDR1 is MDHEN and CDR2 SYDVKM. The CDR3 runs 14 residues. Trimming at V came to 3 bases and at J to 5 bases, leaving 4 bases not matched to a gene. The CDR3 DNA sequence: TGTGCCAGCAGTTTGATAACAGGGGACAATGAGCAGTTCTTC. This translates into CASSLITGDNEQFF. Full variable domain (remainder filled in from reference TRBV28 and TRBJ2-1): DVKVTQSSRYLVKRTGEKVFLECVQDMDHENMFWYRQDPGLGLRLIYFSYDVKMKEKGDIPEGYSVSREKKERFSLILESASTNQTSMYLCASSLITGDNEQFFGPGTRLTVL.

The chain combines TRBV5-1 with TRBJ2-1, with a weak D call TRBD1 (5 bases). Germline V gene data show CDR1 as SGHRS and CDR2 as YFSETQ. This CDR3 is built from 14 residues. Trimming left V 1 base short and J 4 bases short, with 9 bases between. The CDR3 nucleotides read TGCGCCAGCAGCTTGCGGGCAGGGTACAATGAGCAGTTCTTC. Protein sequence: CASSLRAGYNEQFF.

The chain has TRBV13 and TRBJ1-2; D gene unclear. Trimming cost V 2 bases and J 3 bases, with 10 bases left between them. Germline V CDR1 and CDR2: PRHDT, FYEKMQ (reference sequence). CDR3 size: 14 residues. The CDR3 region is CASSLRSLDYGYTF. In nucleotides, the CDR3 is TGTGCCAGCAGCTTAAGGAGCCTGGACTATGGCTACACCTTC. The full variable domain, in which reference TRBV13 and TRBJ1-2 provide the parts outside the CDR3, is AAGVIQSPRHLIKEKRETATLKCYPIPRHDTVYWYQQGPGQDPQFLISFYEKMQSDKGSIPDRFSAQQFSDYHSELNMSSLELGDSALYFCASSLRSLDYGYTFGSGTRLTVV.

This clone was seen once. This sequence joins TRBV5-1 and TRBJ1-1, with D maybe TRBD1 (5 bases). The CDR3 spans 13 residues. Trimming took 7 bases from V and 5 from J, leaving 15 bases between them. Germline V gene lookup returns CDR1 SGHRS and CDR2 YFSETQ. CDR3 nucleotides: TGCGCCAGCCGTCAGGGTGGGGGGACTGAAGCTTTCTTT. Translation: CASRQGGGTEAFF.

This clone has a handful of counts. The rearrangement uses TRBV5-1 and TRBJ2-2, with D maybe TRBD2 (7 bases). V was trimmed by 4 bases and J by 5 bases, leaving 12 bases between them. This CDR3 has 14 residues. Germline loops: CDR1 SGHRS, CDR2 YFSETQ. The DNA for the CDR3 is TGCGCCAGCAGCCCAGGGAGGGGGACCGGGGAGCTGTTTTTT. It specifies CASSPGRGTGELFF.

The chain combines TRBV7-9 with TRBJ2-7; 11 bases are shared with TRBD1. The CDR3 has 15 residues. Germline CDR1 and CDR2: SEHNR and FQNEAQ (reference sequence). Losses at the gene ends were 5 bases for V and 4 bases for J; bases not matched to a gene: 7. CDR3 bases: TGTGCCAGCAGCCCCCGGGACAGGGGGATGTACGAGCAGTACTTC. This translates into CASSPRDRGMYEQYF.

This chain connects TRBV2 to TRBJ2-5, with D possibly TRBD2 on 6 matching bases. Between the trimmed V and J ends, which lost 6 bases and 5 bases, there was a span of 19 bases. The length of the CDR3 is 15 residues. CDR1 is SNHLY, CDR2 FYNNEI, per germline. CDR3 coding DNA: TGTGCCAGCAGGGACATTATCTCGGGAGTTGAGACCCAGTACTTC. This sequence encodes CASRDIISGVETQYF. Drawing the rest from reference TRBV2 and TRBJ2-5, the complete variable domain is EPEVTQTPSHQVTQMGQEVILRCVPISNHLYFYWYRQILGQKVEFLVSFYNNEISEKSEIFDDQFSVERPDGSNFTLKIRSTKLEDSAMYFCASRDIISGVETQYFGPGTRLLVL.

The V gene is TRBV19, the J gene TRBJ2-5; TRBD2 agrees at 7 bases. Germline CDR1 and CDR2: LNHDA and SQIVND (reference sequence). Unmatched junction bases numbered 8, after V lost 2 bases and J lost 14 bases. The CDR3 is 12 amino acids. CDR3 loop: CASSISAGKVYF. CDR3 DNA sequence: TGTGCCAGTAGTATATCAGCGGGGAAAGTCTACTTC.

This chain joins TRBV2 and TRBJ1-5, with TRBD1 identical over 7 bases. V trimming: 6 bases; J trimming: 7 bases; junction bases outside the gene matches: 9. CDR1 is SNHLY, CDR2 FYNNEI, per germline. The CDR3 extends over 14 amino acids. This chain's CDR3 is CASSEQGKGQPQHF. The CDR3 region has the DNA TGTGCCAGCAGCGAACAGGGGAAAGGACAGCCCCAGCATTTT.

The chain uses TRBV15 and TRBJ2-5; maybe TRBD2 (6 bases). V was cut by 7 bases and J by 3 bases, with 12 bases left in between. This CDR3 is 13 amino acids long. The germline V gene has CDR1 LNHNV and CDR2 YYDKDF (reference sequence). This CDR3 is CATTRLAEETQYF. Written as DNA, the CDR3 is TGTGCCACCACTCGATTAGCGGAAGAGACCCAGTACTTC.

This clone has just a few counts. The chain uses TRBV7-9 and TRBJ1-2; D ambiguous. The germline gives CDR1 SEHNR, CDR2 FQNEAQ (reference sequence). V lost 6 bases to trimming and J lost 5 bases, with 13 bases between them. The CDR3 has 13 residues. This CDR3 reads CASRQREGYGYTF. The CDR3 region has the DNA TGTGCCAGCAGGCAACGGGAAGGGTATGGCTACACCTTC.

This rearrangement joins TRBV27 to TRBJ2-1; 11 bases agree with TRBD2. This CDR3 has 16 amino acids. V was pared by 6 bases and J by 5 bases, with 9 bases of the junction left unmatched. Per germline, CDR1 MNHEY and CDR2 SMNVEV (reference sequence). CDR3 region: CASSHISGGADNEQFF. The CDR3 DNA reads as TGTGCCAGCAGCCATATTAGCGGGGGGGCGGACAATGAGCAGTTCTTC.

In DNA, the CDR3 is TGTGCCAGCAGTGGGGAGGGGCCCTACGAGCAGTACTTC. This gives the protein CASSGEGPYEQYF. This sequence joins TRBV6-1 and TRBJ2-7; 7 bases match TRBD2. CDR1 is MNHNS, CDR2 SASEGT, per germline. The CDR3 is 13 amino acids. V lost 4 bases to trimming and J lost 2 bases; unmatched junction nucleotides: 2.

In its sample, this clone was seen once. This chain connects TRBV10-3 to TRBJ2-7, with D possibly TRBD1 on 7 matching bases. V was cut by 6 bases and J by 5 bases, with 14 bases left in between. CDR1 ENHRY and CDR2 SYGVKD come from the germline V gene. This CDR3 is built from 13 residues. The CDR3 protein is CAISEIRGDEQYF. CDR3 DNA: TGTGCCATCAGCGAGATCAGGGGGGACGAGCAGTACTTC.

V gene TRBV2 combines with J gene TRBJ2-3, with 8 bases lining up with TRBD2. V shed 5 bases and J 4 bases; nucleotides not matched to a gene: 11. The CDR3 is made up of 16 amino acids. CDR1 is SNHLY and CDR2 is FYNNEI in the germline V gene. CDR3: CASSLGVAGFSDTQYF. The CDR3, as DNA: TGTGCCAGCAGTCTTGGGGTAGCGGGGTTCTCAGATACGCAGTATTTT. The variable domain in full, with the rest retrieved from reference TRBV2 and TRBJ2-3, is EPEVTQTPSHQVTQMGQEVILRCVPISNHLYFYWYRQILGQKVEFLVSFYNNEISEKSEIFDDQFSVERPDGSNFTLKIRSTKLEDSAMYFCASSLGVAGFSDTQYFGPGTRLTVL.

The chain employs TRBV30 and TRBJ2-5; D ambiguous. V was trimmed by 4 bases and J by 7 bases, leaving 19 bases between them. The CDR3 runs 14 residues. Germline V lookup: CDR1 GTSNPN, CDR2 SVGIG (reference sequence). The DNA of the CDR3 is TGTGCCTGGACTGAAGCGACTTCGTTTCGGACCCAGTACTTC. Residues: CAWTEATSFRTQYF.

A few counts support this clone. The rearrangement links TRBV7-2 to TRBJ2-1; 8 bases align to TRBD1. Germline CDR1 SGHTA, CDR2 FQGNSA. Germline trimming cut 3 bases from V and 3 bases from J; bases unmatched to any gene: 4. This CDR3 is built from 15 residues. The CDR3 DNA reads TGTGCCAGCAGCTTGACAGGGGTCGACTACAATGAGCAGTTCTTC. It codes for CASSLTGVDYNEQFF.

This clone was observed once. The junction and the germline gene differ at one end; a read error may be behind it. The V call is TRBV2, the J call TRBJ2-1; perhaps TRBD2 as D (5 bases). The CDR3 is 15 residues long. Germline V gives CDR1 SNHLY, CDR2 FYNNEI. The CDR3 loop reads CTSTPRVSSYNEQFF. CDR3 sequence (DNA): TGTACCAGTACTCCGAGGGTGAGCTCCTACAATGAGCAGTTCTTC. The full variable domain, completed using reference TRBV2 and TRBJ2-1, is EPEVTQTPSHQVTQMGQEVILRCVPISNHLYFYWYRQILGQKVEFLVSFYNNEISEKSEIFDDQFSVERPDGSNFTLKIRSTKLEDSAMYFCTSTPRVSSYNEQFFGPGTRLTVL.

The chain couples TRBV18 to TRBJ2-5; unclear D gene. The V gene lost 1 base and the J gene lost 4 bases, with 10 bases spanning the gap. The CDR3 runs 14 residues. Germline CDR1 reads KGHSH; CDR2 reads LQKENI. This CDR3 is CASSPLRSGETQYF. DNA for the CDR3: TGTGCCAGCTCACCACTGCGTAGTGGAGAGACCCAGTACTTC. Variable domain in full (rest from reference TRBV18 and TRBJ2-5): NAGVMQNPRHLVRRRGQEARLRCSPMKGHSHVYWYRQLPEEGLKFMVYLQKENIIDESGMPKERFSAEFPKEGPSILRIQQVVRGDSAAYFCASSPLRSGETQYFGPGTRLLVL.